The 20 T cell receptor beta chains reported below all come from one sample, sequenced in a study of shared clonotypes between healthy human individuals. Repertoires were generated with immunoSEQ multiplex PCR, while TCRdb's copy carries only in-frame clones and drops some. Here the sample spans around 2.1 million clones, under 95% being singletons. CD8 cells regarded as naive lacked CD45RO, were positively chosen for CCR7, and omitted terminally differentiated effector memory CD45RA+ cells. The sequenced material came from naive CD8+ T cells from PBMCs. The receptors shown here come from a young man in good health. Some clones in this sample may be carry-over from other donors' samples.

The CDR3 spells CSVVGLADEQYF. The DNA for the CDR3 is TGCAGCGTTGTGGGGCTCGCCGACGAGCAGTACTTC. The chain links TRBV29-1 to TRBJ2-7; D may be TRBD1 (5 bases). CDR3 length: 12 amino acids. The ends were cut back, 4 bases at V and 5 bases at J, with 12 bases in the middle. Germline assignment: CDR1 SQVTM and CDR2 ANQGSEA.

The chain employs TRBV7-6 and TRBJ2-7; 7 bases map to TRBD1. The junction had 11 bases not matched to a gene; V was cut back by 5 bases and J by 4 bases. The CDR3 has 15 residues. Per germline, CDR1 SGHVS and CDR2 FNYEAQ. This CDR3 reads CASSQTGYGRYEQYF. The CDR3 DNA reads as TGTGCCAGCAGCCAGACAGGGTATGGGAGATACGAGCAGTACTTC.

This clone appeared once. This rearrangement joins TRBV6-1 to TRBJ2-5; D is possibly TRBD2 (6 bases). The V end was cut by 2 bases, the J end by 4 bases, with 23 bases between. Germline V gives CDR1 MNHNS, CDR2 SASEGT. The CDR3 has 18 amino acids. The CDR3 reads CASSEFLEGEGVLETQYF. The CDR3, as DNA: TGTGCCAGCAGTGAATTTTTGGAGGGAGAGGGTGTTTTAGAGACCCAGTACTTC.

There are a few counts of this clone. The genes are TRBV6-1 and TRBJ2-2; D is ambiguous. This CDR3 is 11 amino acids long. Germline CDR1 is MNHNS and CDR2 is SASEGT. V was pared by 3 bases and J by 4 bases, with 0 bases between. CDR3 sequence reads: CASSDTGELFF. The CDR3 bases are TGTGCCAGCAGTGACACCGGGGAGCTGTTTTTT.

This chain joins TRBV13 and TRBJ1-2; D is possibly TRBD1 (5 bases). This CDR3 has 16 amino acids. Trimming removed 0 bases at V and 3 bases at J, with 14 bases between. Germline CDR1 PRHDT, CDR2 FYEKMQ (reference sequence). The CDR3 sequence: CASSLGGVGGDYGYTF. As DNA, the CDR3 is TGTGCCAGCAGCTTAGGAGGGGTGGGAGGGGACTATGGCTACACCTTC.

This sequence joins TRBV11-2 and TRBJ1-1; perhaps TRBD1 as D (5 bases). Germline-derived CDR1 and CDR2 are SGHAT and FQNNGV. The CDR3 sequence is 13 residues long. The ends were cut back, 5 bases at V and 8 bases at J, with 15 bases in the middle. The CDR3 is CASSLGTKLEAFF. CDR3 nucleotide sequence: TGTGCCAGCAGCCTCGGGACCAAGCTCGAAGCTTTCTTT.

The gene calls are TRBV7-3 and TRBJ2-6, with D perhaps TRBD1 or TRBD2 (7 bases each). Trimming removed 10 bases from V and 1 base from J, with 17 bases in between. The CDR3 has 16 amino acids. CDR1 is SGHTA and CDR2 is FQGTGA in the germline V gene. The CDR3 bases are TGTGCCACTGGGGACAGCGGGAAATCTGGGGCCAACGTCCTGACTTTC. It codes for CATGDSGKSGANVLTF.

J is TRBJ2-7 and V is TRBV7-9; weak D call: TRBD1 (5 bases). This CDR3 has 14 amino acids. Trimming removed 3 bases from V and 4 bases from J, with 13 bases in between. CDR1 SEHNR and CDR2 FQNEAQ come from the germline V gene (reference sequence). DNA of the CDR3: TGTGCCAGCAGCTTGGGCAGGGCGAAGTACGAGCAGTACTTC. This sequence encodes CASSLGRAKYEQYF.

In this sample, this clone turned up once. The J gene is TRBJ1-5, the V gene TRBV19; 7 bases align to TRBD1. The CDR3 consists of 17 residues. Germline loops: CDR1 LNHDA, CDR2 SQIVND (reference sequence). The V segment lost 5 bases and the J segment 0 bases; nucleotides outside the gene matches: 10. The CDR3 bases are TGTGCCAGTAGTTGGGACAGAGAGGGTTATAGCAATCAGCCCCAGCATTTT. This gives the protein CASSWDREGYSNQPQHF.

The chain uses TRBV4-3 and TRBJ2-3; D unclear. The V end lost 1 base, the J end lost 3 bases, and 17 bases lay between the germline ends. Germline V gene lookup returns CDR1 LGHNA and CDR2 YSLEER. The CDR3 length is 17 residues. CDR3 sequence reads: CASSQVAPFVPTDTQYF. The DNA of the CDR3 is TGCGCCAGCAGCCAAGTCGCGCCCTTTGTTCCTACAGATACGCAGTATTTT.

This clone was observed once. This chain connects TRBV5-6 to TRBJ2-5, with 11 bases identical to TRBD1. V shed 5 bases and J 7 bases; nucleotides not matched to a gene: 4. Germline loops: CDR1 SGHDT, CDR2 YYEEEE. CDR3 length: 13 residues. This CDR3 reads CASSWDRGVTQYF. CDR3 DNA sequence: TGTGCCAGCAGTTGGGACAGGGGGGTGACCCAGTACTTC.

The chain combines TRBV4-1 with TRBJ2-7, with 8 nucleotides matching TRBD2. The germline V gene has CDR1 MGHRA and CDR2 YSYEKL. The J segment lost 8 bases and the V segment lost 1 base, leaving 4 bases of the junction unmatched. CDR3 length: 13 residues. The CDR3 protein is CASSQAASGQQYF. CDR3 sequence (DNA): TGCGCCAGCAGCCAAGCGGCTAGCGGGCAGCAGTACTTC.

The V and J genes are TRBV28 and TRBJ1-3; no clear D. The CDR3 runs to 15 residues. Germline V CDR1 and CDR2: MDHEN, SYDVKM. V lost 3 bases to trimming and J lost 0 bases, with 9 bases between them. The CDR3 loop is CASSFAGVSGNTIYF. The CDR3 coding sequence is TGTGCCAGCAGTTTCGCCGGGGTCTCTGGAAACACCATATATTTT.

This chain's CDR3 is CASSQSSTLNTEAFF. The CDR3 DNA is TGTGCCAGCAGCCAGAGCAGCACCCTGAACACTGAAGCTTTCTTT. The chain carries TRBV11-3 and TRBJ1-1; D unresolved. Germline CDR1 reads SGHNT; CDR2 reads YENEEA. This CDR3 is 15 amino acids long. V lost 5 bases, J lost 0 bases, and 13 bases lay in between.

The CDR3 sequence is CASSPRTGYGYTF. The CDR3 bases are TGTGCCAGCAGCCCCAGGACGGGCTATGGCTACACCTTC. The V call is TRBV7-9, the J call TRBJ1-2; D is unclear. The germline CDR1 and CDR2 sequences are SEHNR and FQNEAQ (reference sequence). The V end was cut by 5 bases, the J end by 4 bases, with 11 bases between. There are 13 residues in the CDR3. Filled out from reference TRBV7-9 and TRBJ1-2, the complete variable domain reads DTGVSQNPRHKITKRGQNVTFRCDPISEHNRLYWYRQTLGQGPEFLTYFQNEAQLEKSRLLSDRFSAERPKGSFSTLEIQRTEQGDSAMYLCASSPRTGYGYTFGSGTRLTVV.

The rearrangement joins TRBV14 to TRBJ2-1; 8 bases fit TRBD2. Germline V gene lookup returns CDR1 SGHDN and CDR2 FVKESK. Trimming cost V 2 bases and J 14 bases; bases outside gene matches: 14. The CDR3 is 15 residues long. The CDR3 DNA follows: TGTGCCAGCAGCCAACATGGACTAGCCGACGTCGTGGAGTTCTTC. Protein sequence: CASSQHGLADVVEFF. Combining the CDR3 with reference TRBV14 and TRBJ2-1 gives the whole variable domain EAGVTQFPSHSVIEKGQTVTLRCDPISGHDNLYWYRRVMGKEIKFLLHFVKESKQDESGMPNNRFLAERTGGTYSTLKVQPAELEDSGVYFCASSQHGLADVVEFFGPGTRLTVL.

The chain joins TRBV6-5 to TRBJ2-5; D possibly corresponds to TRBD2 (5 bases). The V end lost 3 bases, the J end lost 5 bases, and 13 bases lay between the germline ends. The length of the CDR3 is 14 residues. The V gene's germline CDR1 is MNHEY and CDR2 SVGAGI. The CDR3 nucleotides read TGTGCCAGCAGTTATAACGGACTCGGCGAGACCCAGTACTTC. It translates to CASSYNGLGETQYF.

This clone was found once. CDR3 sequence: CASSESQRQGNEKLFF. As DNA, the CDR3 is TGTGCCAGCAGTGAATCACAGCGGCAGGGGAATGAAAAACTGTTTTTT. V gene TRBV25-1 combines with J gene TRBJ1-4, with D possibly being TRBD1 (6 bases). V was pared by 1 base and J by 5 bases, with 14 bases between. Germline V gene data show CDR1 as MGHDK and CDR2 as SYGVNS. This CDR3 spans 16 amino acids.

The V call is TRBV19, the J call TRBJ2-7; 8 bases are a match to TRBD2. Germline-derived CDR1 and CDR2 are LNHDA and SQIVND (reference sequence). Trimming cost V 5 bases and J 4 bases; bases outside gene matches: 4. The CDR3 runs 13 residues. CDR3 sequence: CASSYPGGYEQYF. The CDR3 DNA is TGTGCCAGTAGTTACCCGGGAGGGTACGAGCAGTACTTC.

The V gene is TRBV16, the J gene TRBJ2-3; D is ambiguous. Trimming took off 7 bases at V and 0 bases at J, with 17 bases between the two ends. There are 16 residues in the CDR3. From germline, CDR1 is KGHSY and CDR2 FQNENV. CDR3 nucleotides: TGTGCCAGCAACCCAACCCGAACCACTAGCACAGATACGCAGTATTTT. Encoded protein: CASNPTRTTSTDTQYF. The whole variable domain, remainder taken from reference TRBV16 and TRBJ2-3, is GEEVAQTPKHLVRGEGQKAKLYCAPIKGHSYVFWYQQVLKNEFKFLISFQNENVFDETGMPKERFSAKCLPNSPCSLEIQATKLEDSAVYFCASNPTRTTSTDTQYFGPGTRLTVL.